One sample yielded the 9 T cell receptor beta chains listed below, sequenced in a study of T cell repertoires in cytomegalovirus infection. TCRdb analysed the reads with MiXCR anew, one entry per CDR3 protein. The sample contains about 300,000 distinct CDR3 sequences, around 10% of which appear only once. Specimen: PBMCs. The receptors were gathered from a human donor in good health (CMV status not recorded). Some clones in this sample may be carry-over from other donors' samples.

This clonotype was observed many times. V is TRBV6-1 and J is TRBJ1-2; possible D gene TRBD1, 6 bases. Germline-derived CDR1 and CDR2 are MNHNS and SASEGT. This CDR3 is 15 amino acids long. Between the trimmed V and J ends, which lost 6 bases and 3 bases, there was a span of 17 bases. The CDR3 DNA follows: TGTGCCAGCAGGCCCTTACGGGGGCGAGACTATGGCTACACCTTC. Amino acids: CASRPLRGRDYGYTF.

This clonotype was seen at least ten times. The V call is TRBV14, the J call TRBJ2-3, with no clear D. Germline CDR1 is SGHDN and CDR2 is FVKESK. V was cut by 4 bases and J by 2 bases, with 4 bases left in between. The CDR3 has 12 amino acids. CDR3 coding DNA: TGTGCCAGCAGCCGGTTCACAGATACGCAGTATTTT. Encoded protein: CASSRFTDTQYF.

This clonotype was observed at least ten times. The genes are TRBV20-1 and TRBJ1-2; weak D call: TRBD1 (5 bases). CDR1 DFQATT and CDR2 SNEGSKA come from the germline V gene (reference sequence). V lost 3 bases and J 0 bases, leaving 17 bases between the germline ends. The CDR3 consists of 16 residues. This CDR3 is CSARSPGQESNYGYTF. For the CDR3, the DNA is TGCAGTGCTAGGTCTCCGGGGCAGGAATCTAACTATGGCTACACCTTC.

This clonotype has a count of ten or more. This chain connects TRBV7-3 to TRBJ2-5, with 16 positions matching TRBD2. The CDR3 consists of 17 residues. Germline assignment: CDR1 SGHTA and CDR2 FQGTGA. V shed 5 bases and J 5 bases; nucleotides not matched to a gene: 8. The CDR3 DNA reads as TGTGCCAGCAGCCCCGGGACTAGCGGGGGGGCCGTGGAGACCCAGTACTTC. Translating gives CASSPGTSGGAVETQYF.

This clonotype was counted ten times or more. The chain uses TRBV7-2 and TRBJ2-2; possible D gene TRBD2, 6 bases. V lost 6 bases and J lost 7, with 18 bases in between. The CDR3 runs to 15 residues. Germline V gives CDR1 SGHTA, CDR2 FQGNSA. In DNA, the CDR3 is TGTGCCAGCAGACCAACTAGCCTCGAGGACGGGGAGCTGTTTTTT. Translation gives CASRPTSLEDGELFF. Full variable domain (missing parts from reference TRBV7-2 and TRBJ2-2): GAGVSQSPSNKVTEKGKDVELRCDPISGHTALYWYRQSLGQGLEFLIYFQGNSAPDKSGLPSDRFSAERTGGSVSTLTIQRTQQEDSAVYLCASRPTSLEDGELFFGEGSRLTVL.

This clonotype was seen many times. The genes are TRBV29-1 and TRBJ1-2, with 8 bases that match TRBD1. Germline assignment: CDR1 SQVTM and CDR2 ANQGSEA. The CDR3 covers 12 residues. J gave up 8 bases and V 8 bases, and 10 bases lay outside the gene matches. The CDR3 region is CSSWTGRKGYTF. The CDR3 DNA follows: TGCAGCTCTTGGACAGGGAGGAAAGGCTACACCTTC.

This clonotype was detected many times. The chain joins TRBV7-9 to TRBJ1-2; D gene ambiguous. In germline, CDR1 is SEHNR, CDR2 FQNEAQ (reference sequence). V was trimmed by 1 base and J by 4 bases, leaving 7 bases between them. The CDR3 is 13 amino acids. Here the CDR3 DNA reads TGTGCCAGCAGCTTAGGATCCGGCTATGGCTACACCTTC. This gives the protein CASSLGSGYGYTF.

This clonotype was seen many times. The rearrangement uses TRBV23-1 and TRBJ2-3, with TRBD1 identical over 9 bases. TRBV23-1 is filed as an ORF, its function uncertain. The J segment lost 4 bases and the V segment lost 1 base, leaving 6 bases of the junction unmatched. The CDR3 runs to 16 residues. CDR3 nucleotide sequence: TGCGCCAGCAGTCAATGGAGGGGACAGGGATCAGATACGCAGTATTTT. As protein: CASSQWRGQGSDTQYF.

The chain is built from TRBV28 and TRBJ1-1, with D unresolved. The CDR3 has 13 amino acids. CDR1 is MDHEN, CDR2 SYDVKM, per germline. Trimming took off 7 bases at V and 4 bases at J, with 13 bases between the two ends. The CDR3 spells CASTGELGTEAFF. The DNA of the CDR3 is TGTGCCAGCACCGGGGAGTTGGGCACTGAAGCTTTCTTT.